The subject of this entry is one T cell receptor (beta chain). This entry comes from a study of somatic mutations in cytotoxic T cells in rheumatoid arthritis. Overall study context: Peripheral blood samples of approximately 27 ml EDTA were taken from patients directly after diagnosis and before treatment. Sorting by flow gave nearly 100% purity for some V beta antibody-stained T-cell populations, including V beta1+ cells sequenced for TCRB.

Produced via immunoSEQ multiplex PCR; TCRdb's table is partial and in-frame only. Among about 2,600 clones listed, roughly 80% were seen once. The clonotype was recovered from a man aged 55 to 70 with rheumatoid arthritis. Sequenced: CD8+ T cells sorted from blood.

CDR3 in DNA: TGTGCCAGTAGTACTCCCGGGACAGGGGCGAGCTCCTACAATGAGCAGTTCTTC. It yields the protein CASSTPGTGASSYNEQFF. This sequence joins TRBV19 and TRBJ2-1; 10 nucleotides match TRBD1. V shed 4 bases and J 0 bases; nucleotides not matched to a gene: 9. This CDR3 is built from 18 residues. Germline V CDR1 and CDR2: LNHDA, SQIVND (reference sequence).